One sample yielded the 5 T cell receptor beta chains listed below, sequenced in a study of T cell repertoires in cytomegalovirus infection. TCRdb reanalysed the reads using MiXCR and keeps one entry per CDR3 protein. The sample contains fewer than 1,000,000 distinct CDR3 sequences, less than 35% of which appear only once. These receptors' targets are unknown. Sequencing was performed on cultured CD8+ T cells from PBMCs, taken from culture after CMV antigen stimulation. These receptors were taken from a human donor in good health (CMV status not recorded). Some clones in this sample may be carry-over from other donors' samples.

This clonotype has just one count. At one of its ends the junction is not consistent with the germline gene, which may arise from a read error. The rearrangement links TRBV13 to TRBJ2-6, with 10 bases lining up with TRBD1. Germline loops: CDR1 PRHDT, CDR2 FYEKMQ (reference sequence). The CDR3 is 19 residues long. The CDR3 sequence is CVSSSLTGTGASGANVLTF. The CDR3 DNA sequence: TGTGTCAGCAGCTCTCTAACCGGGACAGGGGCTTCTGGGGCCAACGTCCTGACTTTC.

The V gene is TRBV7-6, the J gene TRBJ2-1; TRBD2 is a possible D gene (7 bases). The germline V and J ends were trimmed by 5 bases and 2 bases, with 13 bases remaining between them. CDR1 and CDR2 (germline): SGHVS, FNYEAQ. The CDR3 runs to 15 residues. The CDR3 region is CASSEPGGAYNEQFF. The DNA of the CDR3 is TGTGCCAGCAGCGAGCCGGGGGGCGCCTACAATGAGCAGTTCTTC.

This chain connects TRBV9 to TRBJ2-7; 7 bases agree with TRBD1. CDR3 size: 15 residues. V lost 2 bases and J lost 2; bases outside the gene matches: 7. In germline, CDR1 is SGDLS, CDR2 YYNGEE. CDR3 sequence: CASSVAWDSPYEQYF. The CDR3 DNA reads TGTGCCAGCAGCGTTGCCTGGGACAGCCCCTACGAGCAGTACTTC.

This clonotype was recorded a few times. The CDR3: CASSEPYRGNTEAFF. The CDR3 coding sequence is TGCGCCAGCAGCGAACCATACAGGGGGAACACTGAAGCTTTCTTT. The gene calls are TRBV4-1 and TRBJ1-1; 7 bases fit TRBD1. The V and J ends lost 5 bases and 1 base, in that order; junction bases with no gene match: 7. This CDR3 contains 15 residues. The germline gives CDR1 MGHRA, CDR2 YSYEKL.

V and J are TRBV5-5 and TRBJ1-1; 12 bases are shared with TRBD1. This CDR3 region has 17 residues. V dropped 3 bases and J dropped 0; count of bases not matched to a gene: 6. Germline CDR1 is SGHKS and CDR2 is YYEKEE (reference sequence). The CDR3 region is CASSSHGTGGMNTEAFF. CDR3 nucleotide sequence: TGTGCCAGCAGCTCACACGGGACAGGGGGCATGAACACTGAAGCTTTCTTT.